This T cell receptor (beta chain) appears in the sequencing data of a study of T cell repertoires in cytomegalovirus infection. For this clonotype: Its specificity is not known.

MiXCR, run by TCRdb on the reads, gives a single entry per CDR3 protein. Of 55,000 to 70,000 distinct CDR3 sequences listed, about 23% were seen once; the top ten hold 79%. The CDR3 contains 14 residues. V lost 7 bases and J 4 bases, leaving 17 bases between the germline ends. CDR1 and CDR2 (germline): SGHNT, YYREEE (reference sequence). V is TRBV5-4 and J is TRBJ1-1; the D gene is possibly TRBD1 (5 bases). This clonotype was sampled from a human donor in good health (CMV status not recorded). Some clones in this sample may be carry-over from other donors' samples. Material for sequencing was PBMCs, sequenced either directly or after in vitro stimulation (not recorded which). CDR3 sequence (DNA): TGTGCCAGCGGACCTATCGGGGCGGGCACTGAAGCTTTCTTT. Translating gives CASGPIGAGTEAFF.